The 15 T cell receptor beta chains given below trace back to one sample, sequenced in a study of CD8 T cells in ankylosing spondylitis. Study results and caveats: One TCR beta motif, made up of several highly homologous variants, appeared characteristic of ankylosing spondylitis blood.

A single record per CDR3 protein comes from TCRdb applying MiXCR to the 5' RACE reads. Counted here are under 950,000 distinct CDR3 sequences, about 20% occurring once; the ten biggest clones make up approximately 18%. Their recognized antigens are unknown. Input material: blood, either unsorted or a sorted T cell fraction (not recorded which). The receptors here all came from a male donor with ankylosing spondylitis.

This clonotype came up once. One end of the junction does not line up with germline, which may come from a read error. The chain is built from TRBV27 and TRBJ2-5; no definite D call. Germline CDR1 is MNHEY and CDR2 is SMNVEV (reference sequence). The CDR3 runs to 16 residues. The CDR3 protein is CASSISYWLVQETQYF. DNA for the CDR3: TGTGCCAGCAGTATATCCTACTGGCTAGTTCAAGAGACCCAGTACTTC.

The chain carries TRBV12-3 or TRBV12-4 and TRBJ1-2; 8 bases fit TRBD1. This CDR3 region has 16 residues. V trimming: 7 bases; J trimming: 4 bases; junction bases outside the gene matches: 14. CDR3 coding DNA: TGTGCCAGCACCTCAAAACGGGCAGGGGGCGGCTATGGCTACACCTTC. Translating it yields CASTSKRAGGGYGYTF.

This clonotype was counted only a few times. The chain has TRBV5-1 and TRBJ2-7; D might be TRBD1 (5 bases). The CDR3 consists of 15 residues. Germline V gives CDR1 SGHRS, CDR2 YFSETQ. V was cut by 0 bases and J by 4 bases, with 14 bases left in between. CDR3 in amino acids: CASSLVPGPEYEQYF. The CDR3 nucleotides read TGCGCCAGCAGCTTGGTCCCAGGGCCAGAGTACGAGCAGTACTTC.

The genes are TRBV6-1 and TRBJ2-3; D could derive from TRBD1 or TRBD2 (6 bases each). V was clipped by 4 bases and J by 2 bases, with 28 bases between them. CDR3 length: 20 amino acids. The germline V gene encodes CDR1 MNHNS and CDR2 SASEGT. CDR3 sequence (DNA): TGTGCCAGCAGTGGCCTTAGAGGCCAGTGGGGCAGGGGACTCACAGATACGCAGTATTTT. Its protein product is CASSGLRGQWGRGLTDTQYF.

This clonotype was counted many times. Sequence at one end of the junction differs from germline and may be a read error. This sequence joins TRBV5-1 and TRBJ2-3; 8 nucleotides align to TRBD2. CDR1 and CDR2 from the germline V gene are SGHRS and YFSETQ. The CDR3 is made up of 14 amino acids. CDR3: CASSLAGSTDTQYF. In nucleotides, the CDR3 is TGTGCCAGCAGCTTAGCGGGGTCCACAGATACGCAGTATTTT.

V is TRBV19 and J is TRBJ1-3, with D perhaps matching TRBD1 (5 bases). Trimming shortened V by 6 bases and J by 1 base, and 13 bases separated the two germline ends. Germline values: CDR1 LNHDA, CDR2 SQIVND (reference sequence). The CDR3 covers 15 residues. CDR3 loop: CASSYRDASGNTIYF. The CDR3, as DNA: TGTGCCAGTAGCTACCGGGACGCGTCTGGAAACACCATATATTTT.

This sequence joins TRBV7-3 and TRBJ1-6; D perhaps matches TRBD1 (5 bases). Per the germline V gene, CDR1 is SGHTA and CDR2 is FQGTGA. This CDR3 has 14 amino acids. V lost 6 bases, J lost 6 bases, and 12 bases lay in between. The CDR3 loop is CASSWDGTNSPLHF. CDR3 nucleotides: TGTGCCAGCAGTTGGGACGGAACTAATTCACCCCTCCACTTT.

The genes are TRBV27 and TRBJ1-4; 9 bases are a match to TRBD1. This CDR3 is 16 amino acids long. After removal of 1 base from V and 8 bases from J, the junction contained 8 bases not matched to a gene. The germline CDR1 and CDR2 sequences are MNHEY and SMNVEV (reference sequence). CDR3 amino acids: CASSLLGDRVGEKLFF. CDR3 in DNA: TGTGCCAGCAGTTTATTGGGGGACAGGGTTGGAGAAAAACTGTTTTTT.

The sample holds a few counts of this clonotype. The V gene is TRBV12-3 or TRBV12-4, the J gene TRBJ1-2, with TRBD1 matching 9 bases. This CDR3 spans 13 amino acids. The junction had 4 bases not matched to a gene; V was cut back by 1 base and J by 10 bases. The CDR3 spells CASSLVGQGDYTF. Written as DNA, the CDR3 is TGTGCCAGCAGTTTAGTGGGACAGGGTGACTACACCTTC.

The rearrangement uses TRBV5-1 and TRBJ2-7; 7 bases fit TRBD1. This CDR3 is built from 15 residues. CDR1 is SGHRS, CDR2 YFSETQ, per germline. V gave up 4 bases and J gave up 3 bases; unmatched junction bases: 10. The CDR3 DNA is TGCGCCAGCAGCCCCGAGGGGGCCCCAAACTACGAGCAGTACTTC. It translates to CASSPEGAPNYEQYF.

The V and J genes are TRBV2 and TRBJ2-4; D is ambiguous. The germline V and J ends were trimmed by 3 bases and 0 bases, with 12 bases remaining between them. The CDR3 covers 16 residues. Germline CDR1 SNHLY, CDR2 FYNNEI. The CDR3 DNA sequence: TGTGCCAGCAGTGAGGAGCGACGATTAGCCAAAAACATTCAGTACTTC. Protein: CASSEERRLAKNIQYF.

The gene calls are TRBV12-3 or TRBV12-4 and TRBJ1-2; D ambiguous. This CDR3 has 11 amino acids. Deletions cut 4 bases from V and 8 bases from J, with 8 bases between. As DNA, the CDR3 is TGTGCCAGCAGTTCCCCCGGGGGCTACACCTTC. Translating gives CASSSPGGYTF.

This clonotype was found a few times. V usage is TRBV12-3 or TRBV12-4 and J usage is TRBJ2-1; D unresolved. V gave up 7 bases and J gave up 4 bases, with 8 bases separating them. The CDR3 is 12 amino acids. The CDR3 region has the DNA TGTGCCAGCACCCTAGGTTACAATGAGCAGTTCTTC. It encodes CASTLGYNEQFF.

The sample holds many counts of this clonotype. The rearrangement links TRBV29-1 to TRBJ2-2, with D possibly being TRBD2 (5 bases). V was cut by 7 bases and J by 9 bases, with 9 bases left in between. The germline CDR1 and CDR2 sequences are SQVTM and ANQGSEA. The CDR3 sequence is 10 residues long. This chain's CDR3 is CSARGRELFF. Here the CDR3 DNA reads TGCAGCGCTCGAGGGCGGGAGCTGTTTTTT.

The chain joins TRBV19 to TRBJ1-5; TRBD1 agrees at 7 bases. Unmatched junction bases numbered 3, after V lost 3 bases and J lost 4 bases. The CDR3 covers 14 residues. CDR1 and CDR2 from the germline V gene are LNHDA and SQIVND (reference sequence). In nucleotides, the CDR3 is TGTGCCAGTAGTATCCGGGACAGAAATCAGCCCCAGCATTTT. Residues: CASSIRDRNQPQHF.